The 24 T cell receptor beta chains below come from one sample, sequenced in a study of metastatic and nonmetastatic thyroid tumors. TCRdb recomputed clones from the PCR reads via MiXCR. The sample contains about 24,000 clones, around 28% of which appear only once. No patient had received any treatment before thyroid surgery. The sequencing sample was made of blood. Receptors were obtained from a male donor with papillary thyroid cancer or a benign thyroid nodule (not recorded which). Some clones in this sample may be carry-over from other donors' samples.

There are many counts of this clone. The J gene is TRBJ1-1, the V gene TRBV28, with D possibly matching TRBD1 (5 bases). This CDR3 is built from 14 residues. Germline lookup yields CDR1 MDHEN and CDR2 SYDVKM. V shed 5 bases and J shed 2 bases, with 12 bases lying between them. The CDR3 DNA sequence: TGTGCCAGCAGTCCCTCCGGGGGAAACACTGAAGCTTTCTTT. It yields the protein CASSPSGGNTEAFF.

This clone was seen repeatedly, ten times or more. A single base separates this from a much larger clone, so it may be a read error. V usage is TRBV28 and J usage is TRBJ2-2, with D perhaps TRBD1 or TRBD2 (5 bases each). Germline V gene data show CDR1 as MDHEN and CDR2 as SYDVKM. The CDR3 extends over 16 amino acids. CDR3 nucleotides: TGTGCCAGCAGTTCACTCGGGACGGCGAACACCGGGGAGCTGTCTTTT. The encoded protein is CASSSLGTANTGELSF.

This clone has a count of ten or more. The chain carries TRBV18 and TRBJ2-5; D gene ambiguous. Germline lookup yields CDR1 KGHSH and CDR2 LQKENI. The CDR3 length is 12 residues. Between the trimmed V and J ends, which lost 6 bases and 0 bases, there was a span of 5 bases. This CDR3 is CASSLYQETQYF. The CDR3 DNA sequence: TGTGCCAGCTCCCTCTACCAAGAGACCCAGTACTTC.

As regards this clone: One end of the junction fails to match germline, which may point to a read error. The rearrangement links TRBV5-8 to TRBJ2-7, with D unresolved. From germline, CDR1 is SGHTS and CDR2 YDEGEE. This CDR3 contains 16 residues. The CDR3 sequence: CPSSSIGPALSYEQYF. CDR3 DNA sequence: TGTCCCAGCAGCAGTATAGGACCGGCCCTATCCTACGAGCAGTACTTC.

This clone counts as medium-sized. The V call is TRBV12-3 or TRBV12-4, the J call TRBJ1-6; D is ambiguous. Trimming removed 5 bases from V and 8 bases from J, with 13 bases in between. This CDR3 spans 14 amino acids. The CDR3 DNA is TGTGCCAGCAGTGCGTATAGGGAGGATTCACCCCTCCACTTT. It specifies CASSAYREDSPLHF.

This chain links TRBV6-1 with TRBJ2-7, with 7 bases identical to TRBD1. From germline, CDR1 is MNHNS and CDR2 SASEGT. The CDR3 totals 14 residues. Trimming at V came to 6 bases and at J to 6 bases, leaving 11 bases not matched to a gene. DNA for the CDR3: TGTGCCAGCAGGGGGCGACAGGGAATAGGCGAGCAGTACTTC. Residues: CASRGRQGIGEQYF.

In this sample, this clone turned up many times. The rearrangement joins TRBV27 to TRBJ2-3; D not certain. V lost 3 bases and J 5 bases, leaving 12 bases between the germline ends. Germline CDR1 reads MNHEY; CDR2 reads SMNVEV (reference sequence). This CDR3 is built from 14 residues. The CDR3: CASSFTPPQDTQYF. In DNA form, the CDR3 reads TGTGCCAGCAGTTTTACCCCTCCACAAGATACGCAGTATTTT.

This clone was found a few times. The genes are TRBV6-5 and TRBJ2-3, with 9 nucleotides matching TRBD2. This CDR3 comprises 16 residues. J was trimmed by 2 bases and V by 4 bases; bases with no gene match: 7. From germline, CDR1 is MNHEY and CDR2 SVGAGI. CDR3 nucleotides: TGTGCCAGCAGTTCCACCTCGGGACTAGCCACAGATACGCAGTATTTT. Its protein product is CASSSTSGLATDTQYF.

This clone turned up a few times. The genes are TRBV6-5 and TRBJ1-2, with D possibly TRBD1 on 5 matching bases. This CDR3 comprises 15 residues. Germline CDR1 MNHEY, CDR2 SVGAGI. V was pared by 4 bases and J by 4 bases, with 16 bases between. The CDR3 DNA reads TGTGCCAGCAGTTGGGACCGCCAAGGGGCCTATGGCTACACCTTC. Translation gives CASSWDRQGAYGYTF.

This clone was counted at least ten times. The gene calls are TRBV5-5 and TRBJ1-2; the match to TRBD1 covers 7 bases. Germline CDR1 is SGHKS and CDR2 is YYEKEE (reference sequence). V was pared by 3 bases and J by 4 bases, with 6 bases of the junction left unmatched. This CDR3 is built from 14 residues. CDR3 nucleotides: TGTGCCAGCAGCTCTGGACAGGTTATCTATGGCTACACCTTC. Protein product: CASSSGQVIYGYTF.

The V call is TRBV3-1, the J call TRBJ2-7; TRBD1 is a possible D gene (5 bases). This CDR3 region has 13 residues. The ends were cut back, 1 base at V and 11 bases at J, with 15 bases in the middle. Germline assignment: CDR1 LGHDT and CDR2 YNNKEL (reference sequence). The DNA for the CDR3 is TGTGCCAGCAGCCAAGGGAGACAGATGGAGAAGTACTTC. Amino acids: CASSQGRQMEKYF.

With regard to this clone: One end of the junction varies from germline; a read error may be responsible. The chain recombines TRBV9 with TRBJ2-7; D uncertain. CDR3 length: 15 amino acids. Germline V gene data show CDR1 as SGDLS and CDR2 as YYNGEE. The CDR3 DNA follows: TGTGCCAGCAGCGTAGGCCAGACACCAGCCTACGAGCAATACTTC. It yields the protein CASSVGQTPAYEQYF.

In its sample, this clone was seen many times. The chain recombines TRBV7-2 with TRBJ2-7, with 7 positions matching TRBD1. CDR3 size: 15 residues. The J segment lost 2 bases and the V segment lost 1 base, leaving 5 bases of the junction unmatched. Germline V CDR1 and CDR2: SGHTA, FQGNSA. As DNA, the CDR3 is TGTGCCAGCAGCTTAGTAGGGACAGATACCTACGAGCAGTACTTC. As protein: CASSLVGTDTYEQYF.

The chain combines TRBV20-1 with TRBJ2-5, with a possible D match to TRBD2 (6 bases). Germline V gene data show CDR1 as DFQATT and CDR2 as SNEGSKA (reference sequence). This CDR3 region has 14 residues. V was cut by 3 bases and J by 9 bases, with 20 bases left in between. This chain's CDR3 is CSASRDWTSVAQYF. CDR3 nucleotide sequence: TGCAGTGCTAGCCGGGACTGGACCTCGGTGGCCCAGTACTTC.

This clone was picked up many times. The rearrangement links TRBV5-1 to TRBJ2-3, with a weak D call TRBD2 (5 bases). The V gene lost 4 bases and the J gene lost 0 bases, with 9 bases spanning the gap. Germline V lookup: CDR1 SGHRS, CDR2 YFSETQ. There are 14 residues in the CDR3. CDR3 in amino acids: CASSRGGSTDTQYF. The CDR3, as DNA: TGCGCCAGCAGCCGCGGCGGGAGCACAGATACGCAGTATTTT.

This clone showed up many times. The chain links TRBV6-1 to TRBJ2-7, with D perhaps TRBD1 or TRBD2 (5 bases each). The CDR3 length is 16 residues. Trimming stripped 4 bases from V and 0 bases from J, with 16 bases between. Germline values: CDR1 MNHNS, CDR2 SASEGT. Here the CDR3 reads CASSAVGTSVSYEQYF. The CDR3 DNA follows: TGTGCCAGCAGTGCTGTCGGGACCTCTGTCTCCTACGAGCAGTACTTC.

This sequence joins TRBV20-1 and TRBJ1-1, with D unresolved. The V gene's germline CDR1 is DFQATT and CDR2 SNEGSKA (reference sequence). The length of the CDR3 is 11 residues. V lost 3 bases to trimming and J lost 8 bases, with 10 bases between them. The CDR3 DNA sequence: TGCAGTGCTAGGACGTGGGAGGAAGCTTTCTTT. Translated, it gives CSARTWEEAFF.

With respect to this clone: It is likely a read error, because the conserved phenylalanine at the end of the CDR3 is missing. The V call is TRBV19, the J call TRBJ2-3; possibly TRBD1 for D (5 bases). V gave up 5 bases and J gave up 2 bases, with 14 bases separating them. Germline V gene lookup returns CDR1 LNHDA and CDR2 SQIVND (reference sequence). CDR3 length: 15 residues. The CDR3 sequence is CASSARQRTTDTQYD. In nucleotides, the CDR3 is TGTGCCAGTAGTGCGCGACAGAGAACCACAGATACGCAGTATGAT.

In its sample, this clone was seen many times. The V call is TRBV9, the J call TRBJ2-3, with 8 bases fitting TRBD2. V gave up 0 bases and J gave up 6 bases; unmatched junction bases: 12. The CDR3 consists of 17 residues. The V gene's germline CDR1 is SGDLS and CDR2 YYNGEE. The DNA of the CDR3 is TGTGCCAGCAGCGTAGGCCCTGTAGCGGGGTTTATGGATACGCAGTATTTT. This translates into CASSVGPVAGFMDTQYF.

The table lists this clone with many counts. V usage is TRBV28 and J usage is TRBJ2-1; D unresolved. This CDR3 spans 15 amino acids. V lost 2 bases, J lost 2 bases, and 10 bases lay in between. CDR1 and CDR2 from the germline V gene are MDHEN and SYDVKM. As DNA, the CDR3 is TGTGCCAGCAGTTTACTGATCGGCGCCTACAATGAGCAGTTCTTC. Amino acids: CASSLLIGAYNEQFF.

Comment on this clone: With a much larger clone just one base away, this may be a read error. The rearrangement joins TRBV13 to TRBJ2-4, with a weak D call TRBD2 (5 bases). Germline V lookup: CDR1 PRHDT, CDR2 FYEKMQ (reference sequence). The CDR3 sequence is 16 residues long. CDR3 loop: CASGLGGLLAKNIQYF. In nucleotides, the CDR3 is TGTGCCAGCGGCTTGGGCGGGCTCCTAGCCAAAAACATTCAGTACTTC.

Many counts were recorded for this clone. This sequence joins TRBV29-1 and TRBJ2-7; 13 nucleotides match TRBD2. Germline V gene data show CDR1 as SQVTM and CDR2 as ANQGSEA. Germline trimming cut 0 bases from V and 3 bases from J; bases unmatched to any gene: 5. The CDR3 has 16 residues. CDR3 DNA: TGCAGCGTTGAAGACGGGACTAGCGGGACGGACTACGAGCAGTACTTC. The encoded protein is CSVEDGTSGTDYEQYF.

At least ten counts were recorded for this clone. This specimen includes other DNA sequences encoding the same CDR3. The V call is TRBV24-1, the J call TRBJ2-5; TRBD1 agrees at 10 bases. Germline V gene data show CDR1 as KGHDR and CDR2 as SFDVKD. Unmatched junction bases numbered 3, after V lost 3 bases and J lost 3 bases. The CDR3 covers 15 residues. This chain's CDR3 is CATSDLGTGEETQYF. The CDR3 coding sequence is TGTGCCACCAGTGATCTGGGGACAGGGGAAGAGACCCAGTACTTC.

This clone was seen repeatedly, ten times or more. A much larger clone lies a single base off, so this may be a read error. In the same sample, other DNA sequences code for this CDR3. The chain joins TRBV12-3 or TRBV12-4 to TRBJ1-5; D is ambiguous. V was trimmed by 3 bases and J by 0 bases, leaving 6 bases between them. The length of the CDR3 is 14 residues. The chain's CDR3 is CASSLLDSNQPQHF. DNA of the CDR3: TGTGCCAGCAGTTTGCTGGATAGCAATCAGCCCCAGCATTTT.